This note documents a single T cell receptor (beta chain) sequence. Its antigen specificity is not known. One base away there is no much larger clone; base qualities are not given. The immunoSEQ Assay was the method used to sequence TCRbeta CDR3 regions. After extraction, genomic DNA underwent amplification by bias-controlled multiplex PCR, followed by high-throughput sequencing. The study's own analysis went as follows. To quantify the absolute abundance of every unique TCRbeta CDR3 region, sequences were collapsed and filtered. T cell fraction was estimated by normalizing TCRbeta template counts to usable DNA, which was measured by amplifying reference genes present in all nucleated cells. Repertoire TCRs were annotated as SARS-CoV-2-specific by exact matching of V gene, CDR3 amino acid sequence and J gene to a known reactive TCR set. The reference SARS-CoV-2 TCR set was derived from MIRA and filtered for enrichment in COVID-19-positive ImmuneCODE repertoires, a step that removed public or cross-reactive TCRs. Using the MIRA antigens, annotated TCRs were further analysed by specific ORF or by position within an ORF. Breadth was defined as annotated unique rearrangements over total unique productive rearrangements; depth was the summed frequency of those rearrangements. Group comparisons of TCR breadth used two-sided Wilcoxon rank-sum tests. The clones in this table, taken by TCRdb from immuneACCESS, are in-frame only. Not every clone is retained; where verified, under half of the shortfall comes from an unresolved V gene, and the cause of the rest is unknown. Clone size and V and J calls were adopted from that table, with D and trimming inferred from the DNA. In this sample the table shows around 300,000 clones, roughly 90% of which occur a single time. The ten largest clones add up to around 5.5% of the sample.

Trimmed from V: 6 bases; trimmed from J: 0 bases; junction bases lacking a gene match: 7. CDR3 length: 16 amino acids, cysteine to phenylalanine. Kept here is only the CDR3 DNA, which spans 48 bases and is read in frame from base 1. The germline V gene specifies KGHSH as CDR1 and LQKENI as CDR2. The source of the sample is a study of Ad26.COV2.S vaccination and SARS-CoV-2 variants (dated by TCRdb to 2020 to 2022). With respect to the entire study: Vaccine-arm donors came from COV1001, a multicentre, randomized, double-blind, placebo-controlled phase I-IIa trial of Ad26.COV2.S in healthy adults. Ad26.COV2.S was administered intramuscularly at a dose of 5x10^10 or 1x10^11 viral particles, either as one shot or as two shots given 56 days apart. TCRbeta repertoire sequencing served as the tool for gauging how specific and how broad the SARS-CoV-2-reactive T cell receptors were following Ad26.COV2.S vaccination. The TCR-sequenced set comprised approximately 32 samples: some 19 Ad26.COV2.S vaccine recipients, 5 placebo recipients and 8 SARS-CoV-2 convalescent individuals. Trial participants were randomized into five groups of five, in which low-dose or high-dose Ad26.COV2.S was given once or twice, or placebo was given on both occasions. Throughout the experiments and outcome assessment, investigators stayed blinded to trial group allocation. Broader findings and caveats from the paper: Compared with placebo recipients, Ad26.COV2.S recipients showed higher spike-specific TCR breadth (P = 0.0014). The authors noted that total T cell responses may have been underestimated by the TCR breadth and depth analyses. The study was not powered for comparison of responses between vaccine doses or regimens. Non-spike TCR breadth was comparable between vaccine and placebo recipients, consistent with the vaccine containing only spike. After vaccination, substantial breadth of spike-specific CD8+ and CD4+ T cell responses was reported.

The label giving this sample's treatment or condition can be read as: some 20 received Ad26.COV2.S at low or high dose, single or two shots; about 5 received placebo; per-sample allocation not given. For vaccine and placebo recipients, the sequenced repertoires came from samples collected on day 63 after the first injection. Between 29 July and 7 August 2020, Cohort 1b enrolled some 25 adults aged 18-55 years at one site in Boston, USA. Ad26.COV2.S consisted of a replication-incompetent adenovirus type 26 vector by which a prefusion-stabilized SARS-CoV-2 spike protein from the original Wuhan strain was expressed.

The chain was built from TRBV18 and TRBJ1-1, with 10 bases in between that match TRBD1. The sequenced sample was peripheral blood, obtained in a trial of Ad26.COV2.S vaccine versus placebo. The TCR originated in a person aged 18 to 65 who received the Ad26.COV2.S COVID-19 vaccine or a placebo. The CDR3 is CASSLGTGVMNTEAFF. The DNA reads TGTGCCAGCTCGCTAGGGACAGGGGTTATGAACACTGAAGCTTTCTTT. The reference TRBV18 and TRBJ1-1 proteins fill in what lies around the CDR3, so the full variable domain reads NAGVMQNPRHLVRRRGQEARLRCSPMKGHSHVYWYRQLPEEGLKFMVYLQKENIIDESGMPKERFSAEFPKEGPSILRIQQVVRGDSAAYFCASSLGTGVMNTEAFFGQGTRLTVV.